This is a list of T cell receptor beta chains from one sample in a study of blood T cell repertoires in COVID-19. Data came from immunoSEQ multiplex PCR; TCRdb stores just in-frame clones and leaves some out. The table has approximately 120,000 clones, over 70% seen once; the top ten hold more than 5%. What was sequenced was peripheral blood. Receptors were obtained from a man older than 75 with active or convalescent COVID-19. Both conserved end residues are part of each CDR3. The order of the fields is CDR3 DNA, CDR3 protein, clone size, J gene, D gene, V gene. A D gene is named only where the DNA matches it firmly. Some rows mark clone size as missing; the rest say once, few, many or name a class of expanded clone.

TGTGCCAGCAGCTTGGGAGGGGGGGCCTATGGCTACACCTTC | CASSLGGGAYGYTF | few | TRBJ1-2 | - | TRBV5-4
TGTGCCACGGCAGGGAGGGTATACGAGCAGTACTTC | CATAGRVYEQYF | few | TRBJ2-7 | TRBD2 | TRBV2
TGTGCCAGTAGTATAGATAGATGGGGGGGATCCGATCAGCCCCAGCATTTT | CASSIDRWGGSDQPQHF | once | TRBJ1-5 | - | TRBV19
TGCAGTGCTAGTTTAAGCGGGGGGCCCAATGAGCAGTTCTTC | CSASLSGGPNEQFF | once | TRBJ2-1 | TRBD2 | TRBV20-1
TGTGCCAGCAGTTCAGGGGCTGGATATACTGAAGCTTTCTTT | CASSSGAGYTEAFF | - | TRBJ1-1 | - | TRBV28
TGTGCCAGCAGCCCGAGGACAGGGGGCTATGGCTACACCTTC | CASSPRTGGYGYTF | few | TRBJ1-2 | TRBD1 | TRBV5-6
TGTGCCACACAGCAAAATTCACCCCTCCACTTT | CATQQNSPLHF | - | TRBJ1-6 | - | TRBV6-5
TGCGCCAGCAGCCATCAGGCGCGGGGGGGCACTGAAGCTTTCTTT | CASSHQARGGTEAFF | few | TRBJ1-1 | - | TRBV4-1
TGTGCCAGCAGCCCTGGCGGGCAGACCGGGGAGCTGTTTTTT | CASSPGGQTGELFF | - | TRBJ2-2 | - | TRBV9
TGCGCCAGCAGCCAAGGGGCGGGGCCCCCAGAGACCCAGTACTTC | CASSQGAGPPETQYF | - | TRBJ2-5 | - | TRBV4-3
TGTGCCAGCAGCTTGGAGAGGTTGGAGACCCAGTACTTC | CASSLERLETQYF | - | TRBJ2-5 | - | TRBV7-3
TGTGCCAGCAGCACCCGACAGGCCTATGGCTACACCTTC | CASSTRQAYGYTF | - | TRBJ1-2 | - | TRBV7-2
TGTGCCAGCAGCTGGGGCTACAGGGGTTCTAATGAAAAACTGTTTTTT | CASSWGYRGSNEKLFF | - | TRBJ1-4 | TRBD1 | TRBV5-5
TGTGCCAGCACCACACCGAGCTCCTACGAGCAGTACTTC | CASTTPSSYEQYF | few | TRBJ2-7 | - | TRBV7-9
TGTGCCAGCTCACCATTCCGGGACTATGGCTACACCTTC | CASSPFRDYGYTF | - | TRBJ1-2 | - | TRBV18
TGTGCCAGCAGCGTGTCAAGCGGGACAGGAAGTTATAATTCACCCCTCCACTTT | CASSVSSGTGSYNSPLHF | - | TRBJ1-6 | TRBD1 | TRBV9
TGTGCCAGCACCTCCGAGCGGAGGGGTGGCTATGGCTACACCTTC | CASTSERRGGYGYTF | - | TRBJ1-2 | - | TRBV5-6
TGCGCCAGCAGCCCGGAGGGCGGAGGGGAGGAAGCTTTCTTT | CASSPEGGGEEAFF | - | TRBJ1-1 | - | TRBV5-1
TGTGCCAGCAGTGAAGCGCGGGGGGAACGCCAAGAGACCCAGTACTTC | CASSEARGERQETQYF | - | TRBJ2-5 | TRBD2 | TRBV2
TGTGCCACCCAAGAGACAGTCTCCTATAATTCACCCCTCCACTTT | CATQETVSYNSPLHF | - | TRBJ1-6 | - | TRBV19
TGTGCCAGCAGCCTTCAGACCGGGGGGACGCAGTATTTT | CASSLQTGGTQYF | - | TRBJ2-3 | TRBD2 | TRBV3-1/TRBV3-2
TGTGCCAGCAGTTTAACGGGTCCAAATCCCCATCAGCCCCAGCATTTT | CASSLTGPNPHQPQHF | - | TRBJ1-5 | - | TRBV28
TGTGCCAGCAGCGGGGGAGTCGCAGGGGGCAAAAACATTCAGTACTTC | CASSGGVAGGKNIQYF | once | TRBJ2-4 | TRBD1 | TRBV5-4